This record covers a single TCR beta chain. The data were obtained in a study of blood T cell repertoires in COVID-19. Study overall: The United States, Italy and Spain supplied acute and convalescent COVID-19 samples. Nucleic acid was either cDNA or gDNA, and it came from T cells, B-cell-depleted T cells, or PBMCs.

The germline CDR1 and CDR2 sequences are SGHTA and FQGTGA. CDR3 length: 14 residues. V lost 4 bases to trimming and J lost 9 bases; unmatched junction nucleotides: 12. As processed by the authors: Using reference gene primer amplification, nucleated cell counts were estimated. Here immunoSEQ multiplex PCR was the method, and the copy in TCRdb shows in-frame clones only, minus some. For V, J and clone size, that table is used; D and trimming come from the DNA. Here the sample spans roughly 70,000 clones, 80% being singletons. What was sequenced was peripheral blood. The V and J genes are TRBV7-3 and TRBJ2-7, with TRBD1 identical over 7 bases. The sequence derives from a man aged 65-85 years who had recovered from COVID-19. DNA for the CDR3: TGTGCCAGCAGCTACCAACGGGACAGCGAGGCGCAGTACTTC. Its translation is CASSYQRDSEAQYF.